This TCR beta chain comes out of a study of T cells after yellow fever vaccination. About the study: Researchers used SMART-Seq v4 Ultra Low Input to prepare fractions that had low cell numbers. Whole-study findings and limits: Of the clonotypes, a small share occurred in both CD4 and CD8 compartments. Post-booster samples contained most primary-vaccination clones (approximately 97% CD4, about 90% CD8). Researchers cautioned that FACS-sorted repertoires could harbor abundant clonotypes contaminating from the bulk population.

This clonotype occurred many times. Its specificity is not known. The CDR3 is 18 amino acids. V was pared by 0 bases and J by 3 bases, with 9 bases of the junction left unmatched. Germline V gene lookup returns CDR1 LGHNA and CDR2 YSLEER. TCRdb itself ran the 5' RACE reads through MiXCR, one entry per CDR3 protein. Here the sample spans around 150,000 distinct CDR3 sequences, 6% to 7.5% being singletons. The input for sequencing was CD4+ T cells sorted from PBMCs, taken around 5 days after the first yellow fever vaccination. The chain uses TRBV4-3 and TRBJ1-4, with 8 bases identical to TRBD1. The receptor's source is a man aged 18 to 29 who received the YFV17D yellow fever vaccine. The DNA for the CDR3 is TGCGCCAGCAGCCAAGATGGGACAGGTCGGGCGCCTAATGAAAAACTGTTTTTT. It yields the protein CASSQDGTGRAPNEKLFF.